This T cell receptor (beta chain) was obtained from a study of PD-1 blockade in mismatch repair-deficient tumors. Sequencing used immunoSEQ multiplex PCR; TCRdb keeps in-frame clones, though not all of them. The sample shows 38,000 or so clones, 85% of them seen only once. There are 15 residues in the CDR3. The V and J ends lost 5 bases and 4 bases respectively, with 16 bases between them. The germline gives CDR1 SGHDT, CDR2 YYEEEE. The V call is TRBV5-6, the J call TRBJ2-1; the D call may be TRBD1 or TRBD2 (5 bases each). Sequencing used peripheral blood, obtained roughly 76 weeks after starting pembrolizumab. This receptor was taken from an adult with mismatch repair-deficient cancer. As DNA, the CDR3 is TGTGCCAGCAGTCAGTATGGGGGTTCTTACAATGAGCAGTTCTTC. This encodes CASSQYGGSYNEQFF.